A single sample is the source of the 32 T cell receptor beta chains below, sequenced in a study of cytotoxic CD8 clonotypes in ibrutinib-treated CLL. Profiled with immunoSEQ multiplex PCR; TCRdb holds only in-frame clones, not every one. The sample holds 140,000 or so clones; 79% are singletons and the top ten take 9.5% to 15%. The sample in question was PBMCs, obtained after 12 months of ibrutinib treatment. The source is a human donor with chronic lymphocytic leukemia.

The count of this clone is one. The V call is TRBV6-5, the J call TRBJ2-5; 9 bases agree with TRBD1. The CDR3 has 15 residues. Germline V gene sequence: CDR1 MNHEY, CDR2 SVGAGI. V lost 6 bases to trimming and J lost 3 bases; unmatched junction nucleotides: 8. CDR3 in DNA: TGTGCCAGCAGCTACACCGGGACAGGGAAAGAGACCCAGTACTTC. The encoded protein is CASSYTGTGKETQYF.

The chain joins TRBV21-1 to TRBJ2-1; TRBD1, the table's D call, was not compared with the DNA. TRBV21-1 is assigned pseudogene status. The CDR3 covers 14 residues. This chain's CDR3 is CASSTHLVDNEQFF. In DNA, the CDR3 is TGTGCCAGCAGCACACACCTGGTTGACAATGAGCAGTTCTTC.

This clone was seen only a few times. The chain couples TRBV13 to TRBJ2-1; D might be TRBD2 (5 bases). V gave up 8 bases and J gave up 9 bases, with 20 bases separating them. Germline CDR1 PRHDT, CDR2 FYEKMQ (reference sequence). The CDR3 covers 14 residues. The CDR3 DNA reads TGTGCCAGCGGGCGGCGCGCCACCCGGGGTGAGCAGTTCTTC. Translating it yields CASGRRATRGEQFF.

The rearrangement uses TRBV19 and TRBJ2-5; tentatively, D is TRBD2 (7 bases). Germline-derived CDR1 and CDR2 are LNHDA and SQIVND (reference sequence). The CDR3 length is 13 residues. V gave up 8 bases and J gave up 5 bases, with 15 bases separating them. The CDR3 coding sequence is TGTGCCAGTGGAAAAAAGGGGGGGGAGACCCAGTACTTC. Protein: CASGKKGGETQYF.

The chain carries TRBV2 and TRBJ2-1; no firm D call. Germline CDR1 reads SNHLY; CDR2 reads FYNNEI. With 4 bases removed from V and 6 bases from J, the gap between germline ends came to 7 bases. The CDR3 sequence is 12 residues long. This CDR3 is CASSVGSNEQFF. The DNA of the CDR3 is TGTGCCAGCAGTGTGGGCAGCAATGAGCAGTTCTTC.

J is TRBJ2-4 and V is TRBV19; tentatively, D is TRBD2 (6 bases). V was cut by 11 bases and J by 7 bases, with 15 bases left in between. There are 12 residues in the CDR3. From germline, CDR1 is LNHDA and CDR2 SQIVND (reference sequence). CDR3 in DNA: TGTGCCTCAACCCCGGAGGGGAACATTCAGTACTTC. Amino acid sequence: CASTPEGNIQYF.

The CDR3 region has the DNA TGTGCCACCCGGACCACGGGGCGGGAGACCTACGAGCAGTACTTC. It yields the protein CATRTTGRETYEQYF. The chain is built from TRBV19 and TRBJ2-7; TRBD2 matches at 7 bases. The CDR3 sequence is 15 residues long. The ends lost 10 bases at V and 2 bases at J; junction bases unmatched: 14. Germline V lookup: CDR1 LNHDA, CDR2 SQIVND (reference sequence). The entire variable domain, with the rest obtained from reference TRBV19 and TRBJ2-7, is as follows: DGGITQSPKYLFRKEGQNVTLSCEQNLNHDAMYWYRQDPGQGLRLIYYSQIVNDFQKGDIAEGYSVSREKKESFPLTVTSAQKNPTAFYLCATRTTGRETYEQYFGPGTRLTVT.

This chain links TRBV27 with TRBJ2-6; a weak D match, TRBD1 (6 bases). V gave up 5 bases and J gave up 4 bases, with 15 bases separating them. Per the germline V gene, CDR1 is MNHEY and CDR2 is SMNVEV (reference sequence). CDR3 length: 16 residues. The CDR3 here is CASSDRPPWGANVLTF. In DNA, the CDR3 is TGTGCCAGCAGTGACAGGCCTCCTTGGGGGGCCAACGTCCTGACTTTC.

The chain is built from TRBV29-1 and TRBJ2-3; 8 bases fit TRBD1. The junction had 5 bases not matched to a gene; V was cut back by 2 bases and J by 4 bases. Germline V CDR1 and CDR2: SQVTM, ANQGSEA. The CDR3 covers 14 residues. The CDR3 DNA follows: TGCAGCGTTGAACGGACAGGGATAGCAGATACGCAGTATTTT. It yields the protein CSVERTGIADTQYF.

The chain has TRBV4-2 and TRBJ2-2; D unresolved. Per the germline V gene, CDR1 is LGHNA and CDR2 is YNFKEQ. The V end was cut by 1 base, the J end by 0 bases, with 9 bases between. There are 16 residues in the CDR3. The CDR3 sequence: CASSQVSGANTGELFF. The CDR3 nucleotides read TGTGCCAGCAGCCAAGTCTCTGGGGCGAACACCGGGGAGCTGTTTTTT.

The chain combines TRBV7-6 with TRBJ2-3, with D unclear. There are 13 residues in the CDR3. Trimming left V 5 bases short and J 4 bases short, with 10 bases between. Germline values: CDR1 SGHVS, CDR2 FNYEAQ. The CDR3 loop reads CASSLTPSDTQYF. DNA of the CDR3: TGTGCCAGCAGCCTCACTCCATCAGATACGCAGTATTTT. Combining the CDR3 with reference TRBV7-6 and TRBJ2-3 gives the whole variable domain GAGVSQSPRYKVTKRGQDVALRCDPISGHVSLYWYRQALGQGPEFLTYFNYEAQQDKSGLPNDRFSAERPEGSISTLTIQRTEQRDSAMYRCASSLTPSDTQYFGPGTRLTVL.

The gene calls are TRBV7-2 and TRBJ2-3, with TRBD2 matching 8 bases. CDR1 SGHTA and CDR2 FQGNSA come from the germline V gene. The CDR3 consists of 14 residues. Losses at the gene ends were 5 bases for V and 4 bases for J; bases not matched to a gene: 5. This CDR3 is CASSRGLEPDTQYF. The CDR3 DNA is TGTGCCAGCAGCCGGGGACTAGAGCCAGATACGCAGTATTTT.

J is TRBJ2-5 and V is TRBV29-1; 8 bases are a match to TRBD1. The length of the CDR3 is 13 residues. With 7 bases clipped from V and 5 bases from J, the junction kept 9 bases outside the gene matches. Per the germline V gene, CDR1 is SQVTM and CDR2 is ANQGSEA. CDR3 loop: CSAKDRGRETQYF. The CDR3 DNA is TGCAGCGCAAAAGACAGGGGTAGGGAGACCCAGTACTTC.

As DNA, the CDR3 is TGTGCCAGTAGTATCCAACTAGAGCGTGAGCAGTACTTC. Its protein is CASSIQLEREQYF. This sequence joins TRBV19 and TRBJ2-7; possible D gene TRBD2, 5 bases. The germline V gene encodes CDR1 LNHDA and CDR2 SQIVND (reference sequence). There are 13 residues in the CDR3. V dropped 3 bases and J dropped 7 bases, with 13 bases sitting between them.

This clone has more than one count but fewer than ten. The chain carries TRBV7-2 and TRBJ2-7, with 10 bases that match TRBD2. Germline V gives CDR1 SGHTA, CDR2 FQGNSA. The CDR3 runs to 17 residues. Trimming took 2 bases from V and 4 from J; bases not matched to a gene: 11. CDR3 region: CASSLIGWASGGYEQYF. CDR3 bases: TGTGCCAGCAGCTTAATAGGATGGGCTAGCGGGGGATACGAGCAGTACTTC.

The chain uses TRBV4-3 and TRBJ2-7; 8 positions match TRBD2. CDR3 size: 15 residues. Germline V CDR1 and CDR2: LGHNA, YSLEER. The V gene end was trimmed by 0 bases and the J gene end by 7 bases; junction bases not matched to a gene: 8. CDR3 amino acids: CASSQDQSGSFEQYF. The CDR3 region has the DNA TGCGCCAGCAGCCAAGATCAAAGCGGGAGCTTTGAGCAGTACTTC.

This clone appeared a few times. DNA of the CDR3: TGCAGCGTTGAAGATGGACAACGGGGCGGCTCCTACGAGCAGTACTTC. It is translated as CSVEDGQRGGSYEQYF. V is TRBV29-1 and J is TRBJ2-7; D may be TRBD1 or TRBD2 (5 bases each). Trimming pared 0 bases from V and 0 bases from J, leaving 15 bases between. Germline CDR1 is SQVTM and CDR2 is ANQGSEA. The CDR3 runs 16 residues.

The genes are TRBV4-3 and TRBJ2-1; 8 nucleotides match TRBD2. The CDR3 is 16 residues long. Trimming at V came to 0 bases and at J to 9 bases, leaving 10 bases not matched to a gene. Germline lookup yields CDR1 LGHNA and CDR2 YSLEER. The CDR3 region is CASSQDQGLAGGEQFF. CDR3 sequence (DNA): TGCGCCAGCAGCCAAGATCAGGGATTGGCGGGGGGTGAGCAGTTCTTC.

The V gene is TRBV7-7, the J gene TRBJ2-1, with 13 bases lining up with TRBD2. Germline CDR1 reads SSHAT; CDR2 reads FNYEAQ (reference sequence). Losses at the gene ends were 5 bases for V and 9 bases for J; bases not matched to a gene: 4. This CDR3 spans 14 amino acids. The CDR3 bases are TGTGCCAGCAGCCCGAGACTAGCGGGAGGTGAGCAGTTCTTC. Amino acids: CASSPRLAGGEQFF.

This clone appeared a few times. The CDR3 region has the DNA TGTGCCAGCAGCTCAACAGGGGGCCGGCAGCCCCAGCATTTT. It codes for CASSSTGGRQPQHF. The genes are TRBV11-2 and TRBJ1-5; TRBD1 matches at 9 bases. J lost 7 bases, V lost 4 bases, and 5 bases had no gene match. This CDR3 is built from 14 residues. Germline V gives CDR1 SGHAT, CDR2 FQNNGV.

The CDR3 reads CASSLSTKNIQYF. The CDR3 DNA follows: TGCGCCAGCAGCTTGTCCACCAAAAACATTCAGTACTTC. The chain employs TRBV5-1 and TRBJ2-4, with D uncertain. V lost 1 base and J 2 bases, leaving 4 bases between the germline ends. The CDR3 spans 13 residues. Germline V gene data show CDR1 as SGHRS and CDR2 as YFSETQ.

This chain joins TRBV7-6 and TRBJ2-2; 12 bases align to TRBD2. The length of the CDR3 is 14 residues. V lost 6 bases and J lost 5; bases outside the gene matches: 1. Germline V gives CDR1 SGHVS, CDR2 FNYEAQ. This chain's CDR3 is CASRGLAGTGELFF. In nucleotides, the CDR3 is TGTGCCAGCAGAGGACTAGCGGGGACCGGGGAGCTGTTTTTT.

This chain joins TRBV6-5 and TRBJ2-1, with D possibly TRBD2 on 5 matching bases. Trimming removed 5 bases from V and 8 bases from J, with 16 bases in between. Germline V CDR1 and CDR2: MNHEY, SVGAGI. The CDR3 extends over 14 amino acids. The CDR3 loop is CASSRGAPRHEQFF. CDR3 nucleotide sequence: TGTGCCAGCAGTCGGGGAGCCCCCAGGCATGAGCAGTTCTTC.

V and J are TRBV6-5 and TRBJ2-3, with D tentatively TRBD1 (6 bases). The CDR3 extends over 13 amino acids. V dropped 2 bases and J dropped 3 bases, with 6 bases sitting between them. Germline loops: CDR1 MNHEY, CDR2 SVGAGI. CDR3 nucleotides: TGTGCCAGCAGTTACAGGGGGACAGATACGCAGTATTTT. Translation gives CASSYRGTDTQYF.

This chain links TRBV25-1 with TRBJ1-1; no definite D call. The CDR3 has 13 residues. CDR1 and CDR2 from the germline V gene are MGHDK and SYGVNS. Trimming removed 2 bases from V and 3 bases from J, with 7 bases in between. The CDR3: CASSEPGDTEAFF. CDR3 sequence (DNA): TGTGCCAGCAGTGAACCCGGGGACACTGAAGCTTTCTTT.

The rearrangement links TRBV18 to TRBJ2-4; 10 bases agree with TRBD1. This CDR3 has 13 amino acids. Germline CDR1 is KGHSH and CDR2 is LQKENI. J gave up 8 bases and V 5 bases, and 3 bases lay outside the gene matches. The CDR3 coding sequence is TGTGCCAGCTCAGCCGGGACAGGGGACATTCAGTACTTC. Translating it yields CASSAGTGDIQYF.

V and J are TRBV5-4 and TRBJ2-7; possible D gene TRBD1, 5 bases. V lost 1 base and J 3 bases, leaving 11 bases between the germline ends. The CDR3 runs 14 residues. Germline V gene data show CDR1 as SGHNT and CDR2 as YYREEE (reference sequence). The CDR3 loop reads CASSLRGTYYEQYF. Written as DNA, the CDR3 is TGTGCCAGCAGCTTGAGGGGTACTTACTACGAGCAGTACTTC.

The gene calls are TRBV7-2 and TRBJ2-1; the match to TRBD1 covers 9 bases. The CDR3 runs 15 residues. V lost 4 bases, J lost 9 bases, and 10 bases stayed unmatched. The germline V gene has CDR1 SGHTA and CDR2 FQGNSA. This CDR3 reads CASSSEGQGIVEQFF. DNA for the CDR3: TGTGCCAGCAGCTCAGAGGGACAGGGCATTGTTGAGCAGTTCTTC.

DNA for the CDR3: TGTGCCAGCTCACCACCGTCGGGACCCTATGGCTACACCTTC. Translating gives CASSPPSGPYGYTF. V gene TRBV18 combines with J gene TRBJ1-2, with D possibly TRBD1 on 5 matching bases. Deletions cut 0 bases from V and 4 bases from J, with 9 bases between. The CDR3 has 14 amino acids. The germline gives CDR1 KGHSH, CDR2 LQKENI.

Of note for this clone: A read error may produce the germline difference seen at one junction end. The rearrangement uses TRBV2 and TRBJ2-7; TRBD1 matches 9 bases. The CDR3 covers 13 residues. Germline V gene lookup returns CDR1 SNHLY and CDR2 FYNNEI. The CDR3 here is CASREDRGDEQYF. CDR3 DNA: TGTGCCAGCAGGGAAGACAGGGGGGACGAGCAGTACTTC.

Only a few counts were recorded for this clone. V usage is TRBV18 and J usage is TRBJ2-7; the D gene is possibly TRBD1 (5 bases). Germline loops: CDR1 KGHSH, CDR2 LQKENI. The CDR3 covers 16 residues. Trimming removed 1 base from V and 2 bases from J, with 15 bases in between. CDR3 sequence: CASSPLQAAPTYEQYF. CDR3 DNA sequence: TGTGCCAGCTCACCACTACAGGCCGCCCCAACCTACGAGCAGTACTTC.

The chain links TRBV28 to TRBJ2-7, with 8 nucleotides matching TRBD2. After removal of 7 bases from V and 0 bases from J, the junction contained 2 bases not matched to a gene. The CDR3 is 13 amino acids. CDR1 is MDHEN, CDR2 SYDVKM, per germline. This CDR3 reads CASTSGPSYEQYF. DNA of the CDR3: TGTGCCAGCACTAGCGGGCCCTCCTACGAGCAGTACTTC.